The 25 T cell receptor beta chains below come from one sample, sequenced in a study of T cell responses to AZD1222 COVID-19 vaccine. Using immunoSEQ multiplex PCR, the repertoire was profiled, and TCRdb retains in-frame clones only, with some absent. The sample includes fewer than 120,000 clones, 87% of them seen just once. The specimen was peripheral blood, collected on day 0 of AZD1222 vaccination. These receptors came from an adult in good health.

The chain combines TRBV10-3 with TRBJ2-3; 8 positions agree with TRBD1. V lost 5 bases to trimming and J lost 3 bases; unmatched junction nucleotides: 4. There are 14 residues in the CDR3. Germline V gene sequence: CDR1 ENHRY, CDR2 SYGVKD. The CDR3 is CAISLGQGTDTQYF. The CDR3 DNA follows: TGTGCCATCAGTCTAGGACAGGGTACAGATACGCAGTATTTT.

There are a few counts of this clone. The chain has TRBV6-5 and TRBJ1-3; perhaps TRBD1 as D (5 bases). The germline gives CDR1 MNHEY, CDR2 SVGAGI. CDR3 size: 12 residues. Trimming cost V 10 bases and J 1 base, with 8 bases left between them. This CDR3 reads CAIGVSGNTIYF. The CDR3 DNA is TGTGCCATAGGGGTTTCTGGAAACACCATATATTTT.

By sample share, this clone is medium-sized. The V and J genes are TRBV6-6 and TRBJ1-5; D uncertain. V lost 6 bases, J lost 0 bases, and 6 bases lay in between. This CDR3 has 13 amino acids. CDR1 is MNHNY and CDR2 is SVGAGI in the germline V gene (reference sequence). The CDR3 bases are TGTGCCAGCAGACTTGGTAGCAATCAGCCCCAGCATTTT. The encoded protein is CASRLGSNQPQHF.

The chain links TRBV7-8 to TRBJ2-2, with D hard to call. The ends were cut back, 1 base at V and 1 base at J, with 4 bases in the middle. CDR1 is SGHVS and CDR2 is FQNEAQ in the germline V gene. There are 14 residues in the CDR3. The CDR3 coding sequence is TGTGCCAGCAGCTTAGGGCAGAACACCGGGGAGCTGTTTTTT. Translating gives CASSLGQNTGELFF.

This sequence joins TRBV19 and TRBJ2-3; unclear D gene. The CDR3 sequence is 12 residues long. V was shortened by 7 bases and J by 6 bases, with 11 bases between the two germline ends. Germline values: CDR1 LNHDA, CDR2 SQIVND (reference sequence). CDR3 DNA: TGTGCCAGTATCAAGCCTCCCGATACGCAGTATTTT. This sequence encodes CASIKPPDTQYF.

The V gene is TRBV14, the J gene TRBJ2-1, with 8 bases aligning to TRBD1. The germline V gene has CDR1 SGHDN and CDR2 FVKESK. Germline trimming cut 4 bases from V and 1 base from J; bases unmatched to any gene: 3. This CDR3 contains 15 residues. This chain's CDR3 is CASSRRQGSYNEQFF. CDR3 coding DNA: TGTGCCAGCAGCCGCCGACAGGGGTCCTACAATGAGCAGTTCTTC.

This clone has more than one count but fewer than ten. The CDR3 loop reads CASSYRLTGESGYTF. CDR3 coding DNA: TGTGCCAGCAGTTATCGTCTTACAGGGGAAAGCGGCTACACCTTC. The genes are TRBV6-5 and TRBJ1-2; TRBD1 agrees at 7 bases. The CDR3 runs to 15 residues. Germline trimming cut 3 bases from V and 8 bases from J; bases unmatched to any gene: 12. Germline CDR1 is MNHEY and CDR2 is SVGAGI.

The V and J genes are TRBV28 and TRBJ1-2; 8 positions agree with TRBD1. CDR1 is MDHEN and CDR2 is SYDVKM in the germline V gene. This CDR3 is built from 13 residues. Trimming took 6 bases from V and 6 from J; bases not matched to a gene: 6. CDR3 region: CASSPGQGHGYTF. CDR3 in DNA: TGTGCCAGCAGCCCAGGACAGGGCCATGGCTACACCTTC.

In the case of this clone: Distinct nucleotide sequences in the sample also encode this CDR3. The genes are TRBV24-1 and TRBJ1-5, with 7 bases fitting TRBD1. The CDR3 has 13 residues. Germline V lookup: CDR1 KGHDR, CDR2 SFDVKD. V trimming: 4 bases; J trimming: 5 bases; junction bases outside the gene matches: 1. The CDR3 loop is CATSDRGDQPQHF. Written as DNA, the CDR3 is TGTGCCACCAGTGACAGGGGGGATCAGCCCCAGCATTTT.

V gene TRBV28 combines with J gene TRBJ2-2; TRBD2 is a possible D gene (5 bases). This CDR3 has 15 residues. The V gene's germline CDR1 is MDHEN and CDR2 SYDVKM. Trimming stripped 5 bases from V and 5 bases from J, with 15 bases between. Here the CDR3 DNA reads TGTGCCAGCAGTCCATCGCGGGTGATAACCGGGGAGCTGTTTTTT. It codes for CASSPSRVITGELFF.

The chain links TRBV19 to TRBJ2-2; D is ambiguous. Deletions cut 4 bases from V and 5 bases from J, with 8 bases between. The germline V gene encodes CDR1 LNHDA and CDR2 SQIVND (reference sequence). The CDR3 sequence is 13 residues long. CDR3 sequence: CASSTPGTGELFF. The CDR3 DNA reads TGTGCCAGTAGTACACCTGGAACCGGGGAGCTGTTTTTT. Drawing the rest from reference TRBV19 and TRBJ2-2, the complete variable domain is DGGITQSPKYLFRKEGQNVTLSCEQNLNHDAMYWYRQDPGQGLRLIYYSQIVNDFQKGDIAEGYSVSREKKESFPLTVTSAQKNPTAFYLCASSTPGTGELFFGEGSRLTVL.

The J gene is TRBJ1-5, the V gene TRBV3-1 (or the pseudogene TRBV3-2), with a tentative D call TRBD1 (5 bases). Trimming removed 0 bases from V and 6 bases from J, with 6 bases in between. There are 13 residues in the CDR3. Germline loops: CDR1 LGHDT, CDR2 YNNKEL (reference sequence). Here the CDR3 reads CASSQDGGQPQHF. Written as DNA, the CDR3 is TGTGCCAGCAGCCAAGATGGGGGTCAGCCCCAGCATTTT.

V is TRBV19 and J is TRBJ1-4; tentatively, D is TRBD1 (6 bases). CDR3 size: 15 residues. The germline gives CDR1 LNHDA, CDR2 SQIVND (reference sequence). Trimming left V 3 bases short and J 1 base short, with 9 bases between. CDR3 sequence (DNA): TGTGCCAGTAGTATCAGGGGACAAACTAATGAAAAACTGTTTTTT. Its protein is CASSIRGQTNEKLFF. The full variable domain, rest sourced from reference TRBV19 and TRBJ1-4, is DGGITQSPKYLFRKEGQNVTLSCEQNLNHDAMYWYRQDPGQGLRLIYYSQIVNDFQKGDIAEGYSVSREKKESFPLTVTSAQKNPTAFYLCASSIRGQTNEKLFFGSGTQLSVL.

CDR3 DNA: TGCGCCAGCAGCCAAGAGAGAGAGAACACTGAAGCTTTCTTT. Its translation: CASSQERENTEAFF. The chain couples TRBV4-3 to TRBJ1-1; D is unresolved. The length of the CDR3 is 14 residues. CDR1 LGHNA and CDR2 YSLEER come from the germline V gene. Trimming removed 0 bases at V and 1 base at J, with 6 bases between.

The rearrangement links TRBV18 to TRBJ1-6; a weak D match, TRBD1 (5 bases). The germline V and J ends were trimmed by 4 bases and 7 bases, with 14 bases remaining between them. This CDR3 spans 15 amino acids. Germline values: CDR1 KGHSH, CDR2 LQKENI. The CDR3 DNA is TGTGCCAGCTCACAAACCGGGACTCCGAATTCACCCCTCCACTTT. It encodes CASSQTGTPNSPLHF.

This clone appeared a single time. The chain is built from TRBV7-2 and TRBJ2-7; D remains ambiguous. Germline assignment: CDR1 SGHTA and CDR2 FQGNSA. V was cut by 0 bases and J by 3 bases, with 3 bases left in between. This CDR3 spans 12 amino acids. Here the CDR3 DNA reads TGTGCCAGCAGCTTAGCACTCTACGAGCAGTACTTC. Amino acids: CASSLALYEQYF.

The chain's CDR3 is CASSPSGNYEQYF. CDR3 nucleotides: TGCGCCAGCAGCCCTAGCGGGAACTACGAGCAGTACTTC. J is TRBJ2-7 and V is TRBV5-1, with TRBD2 matching over 9 bases. V dropped 4 bases and J dropped 3; count of bases not matched to a gene: 2. CDR3 length equals 13 residues. CDR1 and CDR2 from the germline V gene are SGHRS and YFSETQ.

The CDR3 nucleotides read TGTGCCAGCAGCCGCGGGGGGAGCACAGATACGCAGTATTTT. Translation: CASSRGGSTDTQYF. This rearrangement joins TRBV6-2 or TRBV6-3 to TRBJ2-3, with 8 bases fitting TRBD2. The germline gives CDR1 MNHEY, CDR2 SVGEGT. The V and J ends lost 6 bases and 0 bases, in that order; junction bases with no gene match: 2. This CDR3 contains 14 residues.

V and J are TRBV27 and TRBJ1-5; D perhaps matches TRBD1 (5 bases). Germline CDR1 and CDR2: MNHEY and SMNVEV (reference sequence). This CDR3 spans 17 amino acids. Trimming removed 8 bases from V and 0 bases from J, with 20 bases in between. CDR3: CASGTGLRPLSNQPQHF. CDR3 coding DNA: TGTGCCAGCGGAACAGGACTTCGCCCCCTTAGCAATCAGCCCCAGCATTTT.

This chain uses TRBV5-4 with TRBJ1-2; tentative D call: TRBD1 (6 bases). Deletions cut 4 bases from V and 2 bases from J, with 12 bases between. The V gene's germline CDR1 is SGHNT and CDR2 YYREEE (reference sequence). This CDR3 has 14 amino acids. CDR3 amino acids: CASSPGQRNYGYTF. CDR3 DNA: TGTGCCAGCAGCCCCGGACAGCGCAACTATGGCTACACCTTC.

The rearrangement joins TRBV3-1 (or the pseudogene TRBV3-2) to TRBJ1-5, with D possibly TRBD1 on 5 matching bases. Germline V gene sequence: CDR1 LGHDT, CDR2 YNNKEL (reference sequence). The V end lost 4 bases, the J end lost 3 bases, and 7 bases lay between the germline ends. There are 13 residues in the CDR3. In DNA, the CDR3 is TGTGCCAGCAGCCGACAGATCAATCAGCCCCAGCATTTT. It specifies CASSRQINQPQHF.

V and J are TRBV2 and TRBJ2-7; D possibly corresponds to TRBD2 (6 bases). Germline CDR1 and CDR2: SNHLY and FYNNEI. The CDR3 is made up of 12 amino acids. Trimming shortened V by 5 bases and J by 3 bases, and 8 bases separated the two germline ends. The CDR3 here is CASSPGSYEQYF. In DNA form, the CDR3 reads TGTGCCAGCAGTCCCGGGAGCTACGAGCAGTACTTC.

For the CDR3, the DNA is TGCAGTGCCGCGGCACCAGAGACCCAGTACTTC. The encoded protein is CSAAAPETQYF. This chain uses TRBV20-1 with TRBJ2-5, with no clear D. The CDR3 is 11 amino acids. With 6 bases removed from V and 4 bases from J, the gap between germline ends came to 9 bases. Germline values: CDR1 DFQATT, CDR2 SNEGSKA (reference sequence).

V and J are TRBV6-1 and TRBJ2-7; 10 bases fit TRBD1. CDR1 and CDR2 (germline): MNHNS, SASEGT. The trim removed 0 bases at V and 5 bases at J, leaving 7 bases unmatched. CDR3 length equals 16 residues. The CDR3 coding sequence is TGTGCCAGCAGTGAAGCCGGAGGACAGGGGGACAACGAGCAGTACTTC. Its translation: CASSEAGGQGDNEQYF.

The rearrangement links TRBV28 to TRBJ1-2, with D uncertain. The CDR3 covers 14 residues. The V end was cut by 7 bases, the J end by 3 bases, with 15 bases between. Germline loops: CDR1 MDHEN, CDR2 SYDVKM. In nucleotides, the CDR3 is TGTGCCAGCACCGTTGGTGGGGTTGACTATGGCTACACCTTC. Its protein is CASTVGGVDYGYTF.